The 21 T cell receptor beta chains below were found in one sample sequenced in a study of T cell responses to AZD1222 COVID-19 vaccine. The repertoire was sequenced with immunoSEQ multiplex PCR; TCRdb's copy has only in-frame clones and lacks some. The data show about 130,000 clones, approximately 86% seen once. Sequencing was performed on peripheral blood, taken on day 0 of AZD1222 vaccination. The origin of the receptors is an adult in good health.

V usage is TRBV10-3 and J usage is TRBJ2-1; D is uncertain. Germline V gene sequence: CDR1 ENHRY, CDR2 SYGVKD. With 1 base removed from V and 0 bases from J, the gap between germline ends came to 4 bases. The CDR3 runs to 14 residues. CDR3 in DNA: TGTGCCATCAGTGAGTTGGGCTCCTACAATGAGCAGTTCTTC. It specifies CAISELGSYNEQFF.

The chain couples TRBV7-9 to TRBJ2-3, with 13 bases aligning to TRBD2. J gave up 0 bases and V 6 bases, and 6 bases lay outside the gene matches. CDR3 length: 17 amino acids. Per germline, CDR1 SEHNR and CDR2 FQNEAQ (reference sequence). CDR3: CASRRLAGGRSTDTQYF. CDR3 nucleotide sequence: TGTGCCAGCAGAAGACTAGCGGGAGGTCGGAGCACAGATACGCAGTATTTT.

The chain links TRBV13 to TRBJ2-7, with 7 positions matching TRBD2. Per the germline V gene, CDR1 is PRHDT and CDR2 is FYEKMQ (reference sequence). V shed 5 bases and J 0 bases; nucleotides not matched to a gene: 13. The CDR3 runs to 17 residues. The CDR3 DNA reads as TGTGCCAGCAGCCGGTGGGGGGGGTCTGTTAGCTCCTACGAGCAGTACTTC. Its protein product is CASSRWGGSVSSYEQYF.

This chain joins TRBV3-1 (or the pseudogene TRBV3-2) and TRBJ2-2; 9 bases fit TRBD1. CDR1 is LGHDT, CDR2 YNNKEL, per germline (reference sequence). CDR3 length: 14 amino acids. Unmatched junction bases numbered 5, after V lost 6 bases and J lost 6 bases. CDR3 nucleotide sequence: TGTGCCAGCAGTCCAAGACAGGGGGCCGGGGAGCTGTTTTTT. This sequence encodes CASSPRQGAGELFF.

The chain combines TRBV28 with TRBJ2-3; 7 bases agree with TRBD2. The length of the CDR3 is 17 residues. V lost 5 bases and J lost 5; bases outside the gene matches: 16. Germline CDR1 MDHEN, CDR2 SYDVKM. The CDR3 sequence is CASSAYYAGAGIDTQYF. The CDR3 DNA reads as TGTGCCAGCAGTGCCTACTACGCGGGAGCTGGTATAGATACGCAGTATTTT.

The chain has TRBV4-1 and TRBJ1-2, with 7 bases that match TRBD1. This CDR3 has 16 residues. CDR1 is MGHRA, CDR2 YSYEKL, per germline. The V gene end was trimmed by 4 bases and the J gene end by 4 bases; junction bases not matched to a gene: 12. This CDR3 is CASSLIPGQSGYGYTF. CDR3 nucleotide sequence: TGCGCCAGCAGCCTAATACCGGGACAGTCTGGCTATGGCTACACCTTC.

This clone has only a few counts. CDR3 residues: CASSYRRTAPSTEAFF. CDR3 DNA: TGTGCCAGCAGCTACCGGCGGACAGCCCCCAGCACTGAAGCTTTCTTT. The chain recombines TRBV7-8 with TRBJ1-1; D might be TRBD1 (6 bases). Trimming pared 4 bases from V and 4 bases from J, leaving 19 bases between. CDR1 and CDR2 (germline): SGHVS, FQNEAQ. CDR3 length: 16 residues.

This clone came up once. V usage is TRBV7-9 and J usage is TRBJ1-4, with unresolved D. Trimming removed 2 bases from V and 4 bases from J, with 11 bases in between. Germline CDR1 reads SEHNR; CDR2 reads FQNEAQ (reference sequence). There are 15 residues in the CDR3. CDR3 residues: CASSLFHLINEKLFF. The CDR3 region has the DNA TGTGCCAGCAGCTTATTTCACCTCATTAATGAAAAACTGTTTTTT.

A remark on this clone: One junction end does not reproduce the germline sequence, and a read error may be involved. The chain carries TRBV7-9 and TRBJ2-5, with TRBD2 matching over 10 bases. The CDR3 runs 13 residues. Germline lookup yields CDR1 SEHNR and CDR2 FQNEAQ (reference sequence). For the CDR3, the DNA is TGTGCCAGCAGCTTAGTAACTAGCGGGGTCTTTGACTTC. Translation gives CASSLVTSGVFDF.

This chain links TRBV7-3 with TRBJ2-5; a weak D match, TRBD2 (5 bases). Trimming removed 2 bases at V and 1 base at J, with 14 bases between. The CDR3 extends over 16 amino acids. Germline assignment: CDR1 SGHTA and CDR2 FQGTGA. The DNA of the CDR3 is TGTGCCAGCAGCTTAGGGCCCCGGGGTATCCAAGAGACCCAGTACTTC. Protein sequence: CASSLGPRGIQETQYF.

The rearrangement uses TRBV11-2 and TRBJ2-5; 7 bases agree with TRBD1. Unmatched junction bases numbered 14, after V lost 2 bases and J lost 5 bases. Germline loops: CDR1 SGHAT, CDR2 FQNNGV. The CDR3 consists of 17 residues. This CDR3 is CASSLREGAGHVETQYF. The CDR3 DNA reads TGTGCCAGCAGCTTAAGAGAGGGGGCGGGTCATGTGGAGACCCAGTACTTC.

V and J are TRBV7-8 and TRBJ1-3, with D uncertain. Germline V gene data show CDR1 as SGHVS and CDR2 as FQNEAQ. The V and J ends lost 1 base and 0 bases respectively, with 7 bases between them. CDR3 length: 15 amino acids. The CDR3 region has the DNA TGTGCCAGCAGCTTAGAGCCGCTCTCTGGAAACACCATATATTTT. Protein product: CASSLEPLSGNTIYF.

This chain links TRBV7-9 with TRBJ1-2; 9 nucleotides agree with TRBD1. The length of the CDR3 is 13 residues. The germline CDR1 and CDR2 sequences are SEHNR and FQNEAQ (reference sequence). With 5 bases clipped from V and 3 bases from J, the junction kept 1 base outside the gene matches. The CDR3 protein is CASSRDRDYGYTF. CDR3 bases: TGTGCCAGCAGCAGGGACAGGGACTATGGCTACACCTTC.

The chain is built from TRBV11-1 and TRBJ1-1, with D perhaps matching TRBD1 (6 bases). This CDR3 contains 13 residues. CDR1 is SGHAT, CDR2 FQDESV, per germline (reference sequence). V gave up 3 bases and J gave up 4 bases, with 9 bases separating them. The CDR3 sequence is CASSLLQGTEAFF. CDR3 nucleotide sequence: TGTGCCAGCAGCTTGTTACAGGGCACTGAAGCTTTCTTT. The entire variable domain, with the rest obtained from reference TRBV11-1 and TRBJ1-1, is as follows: EAEVAQSPRYKITEKSQAVAFWCDPISGHATLYWYRQILGQGPELLVQFQDESVVDDSQLPKDRFSAERLKGVDSTLKIQPAELGDSAMYLCASSLLQGTEAFFGQGTRLTVV.

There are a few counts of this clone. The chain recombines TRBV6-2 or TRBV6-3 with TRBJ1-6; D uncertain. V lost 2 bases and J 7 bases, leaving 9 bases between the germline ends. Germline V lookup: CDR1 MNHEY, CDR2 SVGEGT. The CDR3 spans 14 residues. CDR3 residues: CASSYLRGNSPLHF. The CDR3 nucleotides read TGTGCCAGCAGTTACCTTCGTGGGAATTCACCCCTCCACTTT.

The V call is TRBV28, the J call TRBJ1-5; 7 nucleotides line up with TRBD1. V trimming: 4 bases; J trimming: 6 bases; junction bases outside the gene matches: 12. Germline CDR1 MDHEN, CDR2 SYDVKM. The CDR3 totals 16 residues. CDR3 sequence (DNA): TGTGCCAGCAGTTCCGCATACCGGGACAGTACTCAGCCCCAGCATTTT. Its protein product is CASSSAYRDSTQPQHF.

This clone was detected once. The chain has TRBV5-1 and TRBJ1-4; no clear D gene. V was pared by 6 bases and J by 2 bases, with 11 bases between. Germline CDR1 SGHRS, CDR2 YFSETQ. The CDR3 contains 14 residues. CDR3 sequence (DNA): TGCGCCAGCACAGAGGGTTTTACTAATGAAAAACTGTTTTTT. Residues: CASTEGFTNEKLFF.

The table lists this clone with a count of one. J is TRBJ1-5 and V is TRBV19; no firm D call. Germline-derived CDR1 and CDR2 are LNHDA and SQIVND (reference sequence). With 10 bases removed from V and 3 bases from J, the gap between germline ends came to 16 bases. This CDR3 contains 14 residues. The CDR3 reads CATGEGFVNQPQHF. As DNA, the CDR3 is TGTGCCACCGGTGAAGGCTTCGTCAATCAGCCCCAGCATTTT.

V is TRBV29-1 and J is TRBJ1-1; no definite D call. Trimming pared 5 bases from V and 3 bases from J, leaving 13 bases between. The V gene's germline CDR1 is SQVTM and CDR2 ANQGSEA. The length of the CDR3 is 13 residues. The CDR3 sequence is CSVPKQRDTEAFF. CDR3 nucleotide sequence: TGCAGCGTTCCCAAGCAGAGGGACACTGAAGCTTTCTTT. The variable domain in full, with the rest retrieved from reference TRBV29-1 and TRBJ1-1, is SAVISQKPSRDICQRGTSLTIQCQVDSQVTMMFWYRQQPGQSLTLIATANQGSEATYESGFVIDKFPISRPNLTFSTLTVSNMSPEDSSIYLCSVPKQRDTEAFFGQGTRLTVV.

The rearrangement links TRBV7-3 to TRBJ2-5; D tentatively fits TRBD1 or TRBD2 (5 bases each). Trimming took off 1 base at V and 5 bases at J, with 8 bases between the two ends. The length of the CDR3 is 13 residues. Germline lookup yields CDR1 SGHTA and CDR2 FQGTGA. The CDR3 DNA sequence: TGTGCCAGCAGCTTAAACGGGGCCGAGACCCAGTACTTC. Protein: CASSLNGAETQYF.

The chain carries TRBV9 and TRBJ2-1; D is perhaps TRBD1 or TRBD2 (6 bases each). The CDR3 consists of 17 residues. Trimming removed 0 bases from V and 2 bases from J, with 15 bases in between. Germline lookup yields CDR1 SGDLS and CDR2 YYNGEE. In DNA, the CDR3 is TGTGCCAGCAGCGTAGTTTTGGGGGCTAGCGCCTACAATGAGCAGTTCTTC. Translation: CASSVVLGASAYNEQFF.